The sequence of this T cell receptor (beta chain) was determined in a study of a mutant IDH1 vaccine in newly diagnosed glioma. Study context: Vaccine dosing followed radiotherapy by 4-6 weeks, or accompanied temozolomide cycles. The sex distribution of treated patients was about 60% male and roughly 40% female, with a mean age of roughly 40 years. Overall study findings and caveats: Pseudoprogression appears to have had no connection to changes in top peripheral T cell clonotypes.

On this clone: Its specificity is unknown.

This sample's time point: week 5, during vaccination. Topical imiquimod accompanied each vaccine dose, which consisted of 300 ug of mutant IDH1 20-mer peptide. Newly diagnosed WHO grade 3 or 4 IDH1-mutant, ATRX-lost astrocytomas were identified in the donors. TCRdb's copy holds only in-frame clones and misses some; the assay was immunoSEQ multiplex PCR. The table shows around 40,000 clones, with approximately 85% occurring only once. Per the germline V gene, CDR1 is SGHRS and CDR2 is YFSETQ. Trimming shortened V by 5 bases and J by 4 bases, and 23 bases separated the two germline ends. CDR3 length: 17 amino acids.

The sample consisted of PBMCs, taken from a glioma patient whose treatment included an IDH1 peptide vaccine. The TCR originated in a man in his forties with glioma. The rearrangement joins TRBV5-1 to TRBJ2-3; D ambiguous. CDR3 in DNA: TGCGCCAGCAGTAGACGAAGCGCCTCACAAGCCGCAGATACGCAGTATTTT. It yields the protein CASSRRSASQAADTQYF. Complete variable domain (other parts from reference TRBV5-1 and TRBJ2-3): KAGVTQTPRYLIKTRGQQVTLSCSPISGHRSVSWYQQTPGQGLQFLFEYFSETQRNKGNFPGRFSGRQFSNSRSEMNVSTLELGDSALYLCASSRRSASQAADTQYFGPGTRLTVL.